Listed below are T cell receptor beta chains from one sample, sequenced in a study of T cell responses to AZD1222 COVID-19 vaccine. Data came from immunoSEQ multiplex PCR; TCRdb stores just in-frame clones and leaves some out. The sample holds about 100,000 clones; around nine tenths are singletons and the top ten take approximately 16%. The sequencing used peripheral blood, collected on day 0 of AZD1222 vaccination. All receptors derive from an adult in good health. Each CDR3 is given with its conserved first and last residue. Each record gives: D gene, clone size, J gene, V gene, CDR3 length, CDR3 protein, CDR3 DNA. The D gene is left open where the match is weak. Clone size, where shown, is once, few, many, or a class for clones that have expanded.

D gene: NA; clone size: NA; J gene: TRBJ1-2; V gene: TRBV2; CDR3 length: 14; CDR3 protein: CASRRRGVDYGYTF; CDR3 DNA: TGTGCCAGCCGTCGTAGGGGAGTGGACTATGGCTACACCTTC
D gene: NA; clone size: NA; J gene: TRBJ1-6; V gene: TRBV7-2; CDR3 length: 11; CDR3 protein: CASSFQSPLHF; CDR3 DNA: TGTGCCAGCAGCTTTCAGTCACCCCTCCACTTT
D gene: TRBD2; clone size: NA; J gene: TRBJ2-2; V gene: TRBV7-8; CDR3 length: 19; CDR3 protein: CASSLAVGLAGGRTGELFF; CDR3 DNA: TGTGCCAGCAGCTTAGCCGTGGGACTAGCGGGAGGGCGGACCGGGGAGCTGTTTTTT
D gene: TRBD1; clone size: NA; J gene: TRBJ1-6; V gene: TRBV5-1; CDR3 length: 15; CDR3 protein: CASSGGDRGHSPLHF; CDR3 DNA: TGCGCCAGCAGTGGCGGTGACAGGGGGCACTCACCCCTCCACTTT
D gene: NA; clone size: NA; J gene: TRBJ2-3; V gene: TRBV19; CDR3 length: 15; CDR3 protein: CASRTFGGGGDTQYF; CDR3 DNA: TGTGCCAGTAGAACGTTCGGTGGAGGAGGTGATACGCAGTATTTT
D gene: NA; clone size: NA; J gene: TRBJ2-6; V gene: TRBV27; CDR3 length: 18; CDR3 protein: CASSLFLGAGSGANVLTF; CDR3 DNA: TGTGCCAGCAGTTTATTTTTAGGGGCCGGCTCTGGGGCCAACGTCCTGACTTTC
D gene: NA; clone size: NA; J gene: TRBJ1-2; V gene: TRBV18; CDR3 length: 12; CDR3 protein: CASSPYSDGYTF; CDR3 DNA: TGTGCCAGCTCACCTTACAGTGATGGCTACACCTTC
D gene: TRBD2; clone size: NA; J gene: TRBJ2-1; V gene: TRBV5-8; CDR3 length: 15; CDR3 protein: CASSFVGGTYNEQFF; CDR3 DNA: TGTGCCAGCAGCTTTGTGGGGGGGACCTACAATGAGCAGTTCTTC
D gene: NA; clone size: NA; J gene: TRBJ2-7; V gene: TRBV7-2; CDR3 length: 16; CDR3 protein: CASRVKQDSFSYEQYF; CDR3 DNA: TGTGCCAGCAGAGTAAAACAGGACAGTTTTTCCTACGAGCAGTACTTC
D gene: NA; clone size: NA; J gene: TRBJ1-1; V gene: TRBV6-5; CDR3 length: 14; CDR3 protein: CASSYQQAGTEAFF; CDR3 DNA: TGTGCCAGCAGTTACCAACAGGCGGGGACTGAAGCTTTCTTT
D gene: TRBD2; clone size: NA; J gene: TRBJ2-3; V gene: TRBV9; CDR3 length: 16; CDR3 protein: CASSVGAGGLLDTQYF; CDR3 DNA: TGTGCCAGCAGCGTAGGAGCGGGGGGGCTCTTGGATACGCAGTATTTT
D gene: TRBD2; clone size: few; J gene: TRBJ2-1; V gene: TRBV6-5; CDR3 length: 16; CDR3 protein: CASSYSGLYSYNEQFF; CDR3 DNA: TGTGCCAGCAGTTACTCGGGACTATACTCCTACAATGAGCAGTTCTTC
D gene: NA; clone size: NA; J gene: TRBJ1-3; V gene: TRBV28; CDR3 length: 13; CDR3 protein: CATLPPSGNTIYF; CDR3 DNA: TGTGCCACACTCCCCCCCAGCGGAAACACCATATATTTT
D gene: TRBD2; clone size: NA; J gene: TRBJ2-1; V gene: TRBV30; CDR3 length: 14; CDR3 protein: CAWTTGLANNEQFF; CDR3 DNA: TGTGCCTGGACCACGGGACTAGCTAACAATGAGCAGTTCTTC
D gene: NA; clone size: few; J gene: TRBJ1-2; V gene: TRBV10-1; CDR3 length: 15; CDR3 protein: CAIPRHGASCNGYTF; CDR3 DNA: TGCGCCATCCCCCGACACGGGGCTAGTTGTAATGGCTACACCTTC
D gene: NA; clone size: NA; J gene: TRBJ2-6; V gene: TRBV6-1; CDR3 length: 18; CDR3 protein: CASSEVSHRASGANVLTF; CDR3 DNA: TGTGCCAGCAGTGAAGTTTCGCACAGGGCCTCTGGGGCCAACGTCCTGACTTTC
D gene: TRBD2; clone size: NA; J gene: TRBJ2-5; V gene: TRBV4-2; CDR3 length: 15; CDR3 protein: CASSQVLAGSRTQYF; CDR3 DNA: TGTGCCAGCAGCCAAGTCCTAGCGGGTTCTCGGACCCAGTACTTC
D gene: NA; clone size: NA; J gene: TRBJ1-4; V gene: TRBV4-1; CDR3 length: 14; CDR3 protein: CASSHSANGEKLFF; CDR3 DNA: TGCGCCAGCAGCCACTCGGCAAATGGTGAAAAACTGTTTTTT
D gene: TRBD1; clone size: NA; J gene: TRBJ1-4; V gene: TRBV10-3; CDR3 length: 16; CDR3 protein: CAISASVGQGSEKLFF; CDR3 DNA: TGTGCCATCAGTGCTTCGGTGGGACAGGGGTCTGAAAAACTGTTTTTT
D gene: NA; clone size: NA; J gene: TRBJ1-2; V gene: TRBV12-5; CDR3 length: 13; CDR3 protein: CASGLGAPYGYTF; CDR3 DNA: TGTGCTAGTGGTTTAGGGGCGCCGTATGGCTACACCTTC
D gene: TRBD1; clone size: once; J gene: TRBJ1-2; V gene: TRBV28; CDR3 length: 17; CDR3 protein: CASSWGQGETMSYGYTF; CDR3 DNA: TGTGCCAGCAGTTGGGGACAGGGTGAAACTATGAGCTATGGCTACACCTTC
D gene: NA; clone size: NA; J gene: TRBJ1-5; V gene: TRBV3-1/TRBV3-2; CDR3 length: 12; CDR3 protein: CASSFGDQPQHF; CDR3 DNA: TGTGCCAGCAGCTTCGGTGATCAGCCCCAGCATTTT
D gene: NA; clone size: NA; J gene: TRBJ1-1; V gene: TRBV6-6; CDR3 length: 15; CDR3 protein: CASSYAADAGTEAFF; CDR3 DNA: TGTGCCAGCAGTTACGCCGCAGATGCGGGCACTGAAGCTTTCTTT